Described below is a single TCR beta chain sequence and its context. The antigen is undetermined. This sample was included in a study of response to subunit inactivated influenza vaccine. TCRdb itself ran the RT-PCR reads through MiXCR, one entry per CDR3 protein. The sample carries roughly 630,000 distinct CDR3 sequences, approximately 14% recorded once. Regarding the study as a whole: The authors proposed limited new T cell recruitment per seasonal influenza vaccination.

The V gene's germline CDR1 is LNHDA and CDR2 SQIVND (reference sequence). J was trimmed by 10 bases and V by 4 bases; bases with no gene match: 11. The CDR3 sequence is 15 residues long. The sample consisted of PBMCs from blood, taken roughly 2 weeks before vaccination. J is TRBJ2-2 and V is TRBV19, with TRBD2 identical over 8 bases. This clonotype was sampled from a middle-aged man who received an inactivated influenza vaccine. As DNA, the CDR3 is TGTGCCAGTAGTAAGACTAGCGTTACACCGGAGGAGCTGTTTTTT. Translating it yields CASSKTSVTPEELFF.